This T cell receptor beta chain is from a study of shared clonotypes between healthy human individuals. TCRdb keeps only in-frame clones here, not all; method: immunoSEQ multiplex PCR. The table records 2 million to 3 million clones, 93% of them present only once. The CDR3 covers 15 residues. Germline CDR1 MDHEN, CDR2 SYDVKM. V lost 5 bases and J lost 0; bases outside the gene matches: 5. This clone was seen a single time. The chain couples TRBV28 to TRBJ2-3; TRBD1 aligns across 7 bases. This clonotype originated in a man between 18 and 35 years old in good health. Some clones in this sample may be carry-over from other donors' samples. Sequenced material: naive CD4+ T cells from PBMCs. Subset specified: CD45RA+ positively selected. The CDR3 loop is CASSQDRLSTDTQYF. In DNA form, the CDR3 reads TGTGCCAGCAGTCAGGACAGGCTCAGCACAGATACGCAGTATTTT.